This is a list of T cell receptor beta chains from one sample in a study of beta chain features in type 1 diabetes. Data came from immunoSEQ multiplex PCR; TCRdb stores just in-frame clones and leaves some out. The sample has 80,000 to 90,000 clones, under 35% seen once; the top ten hold about 0.5%. The specimen sequenced was stem cell memory CD4+ T cells from blood. Receptors originate from a woman under 30 in good health. Both conserved end residues are part of each CDR3.

j_gene: TRBJ2-5
v_gene: TRBV7-2
CDR3aa: CASSLTSLQTQYF

j_gene: TRBJ2-6
v_gene: TRBV4-3
CDR3aa: CASSPGQGRSGANVLTF

j_gene: TRBJ1-4
v_gene: TRBV7-2
CDR3aa: CASSSQGAYEKLFF

j_gene: TRBJ1-2
v_gene: TRBV18
CDR3aa: CASSPRQSSNYGYTF

j_gene: TRBJ2-7
v_gene: TRBV30
CDR3aa: CAWRVGQGAYEQYF

j_gene: TRBJ2-4
v_gene: TRBV5-1
CDR3aa: CASSHRDRGRNIQYF

j_gene: TRBJ2-3
v_gene: TRBV30
CDR3aa: CAWSRIQLTDTQYF

j_gene: TRBJ1-5
v_gene: TRBV30
CDR3aa: CAWSSSYSNQPQHF

j_gene: TRBJ2-7
v_gene: TRBV5-1
CDR3aa: CASSLVLSSYEQYF

j_gene: TRBJ1-2
v_gene: TRBV5-1
CDR3aa: CASSLSRDRGDGYTF

j_gene: TRBJ2-7
v_gene: TRBV7-9
CDR3aa: CASSLPGQATYEQYF

j_gene: TRBJ1-2
v_gene: TRBV28
CDR3aa: CASNSQGPSYGYTF

j_gene: TRBJ2-5
v_gene: TRBV10-3
CDR3aa: CAISEREQETQYF

j_gene: TRBJ2-7
v_gene: TRBV6-1
CDR3aa: CASHRTSGTYEQYF

j_gene: TRBJ2-7
v_gene: TRBV7-2
CDR3aa: CASSQGTGPYEQYF